The entry below gives a single T cell receptor beta chain sequence along with its context. Profiled with immunoSEQ multiplex PCR; TCRdb holds only in-frame clones, not every one. Of around 80,000 clones listed, over 75% are singletons. The sample comes from a study of control samples from healthy donors and cancer patients. This receptor was obtained from a woman aged 45 to 65 in good health. The sample was blood.

CDR3 loop: CASSLLRGGEQYF. In DNA form, the CDR3 reads TGTGCCAGCAGCTTACTTCGCGGGGGCGAGCAGTACTTC. The J gene is TRBJ2-7, the V gene TRBV7-2; 7 nucleotides align to TRBD2. The CDR3 is 13 amino acids. With V trimmed by 2 bases and J by 6 bases, 4 bases remained unmatched. CDR1 and CDR2 from the germline V gene are SGHTA and FQGNSA.